This is a list of T cell receptor beta chains from one sample in a study of blood T cells in healthy people across ages. TCRdb analysed the 5' RACE reads with MiXCR anew, one entry per CDR3 protein. The table lists under 1,000,000 distinct CDR3 sequences, 35% to 50% of them singletons. The specimen sequenced was blood. The receptors were gathered from a man older than 75 in good health. CDR3s include the opening cysteine and the closing phenylalanine or tryptophan. A D gene is named only where the DNA matches it firmly. Clone size is not always given. Where it is, it says once, few, many or a class for expanded clones.

TRBD1	TRBV7-2	TRBJ2-5	.	CASAPGQKETQYF	TGTGCCAGCGCTCCGGGACAGAAAGAGACCCAGTACTTC
TRBD1	TRBV27	TRBJ2-7	.	CASRPNDRGEQYF	TGTGCCAGCAGACCGAACGACAGGGGCGAGCAGTACTTC
TRBD2	TRBV12-3/TRBV12-4	TRBJ2-3	once	CASRRLAGAGDTQYF	TGTGCCAGCAGGCGACTAGCGGGAGCGGGGGATACGCAGTATTTT
TRBD1	TRBV11-2	TRBJ2-7	.	CASSHGTGLNEQYF	TGTGCCAGCAGTCACGGGACAGGGTTGAACGAGCAGTACTTC
.	TRBV4-3	TRBJ1-2	.	CASSQENGHYGYTF	TGCGCCAGCAGCCAAGAGAATGGGCATTATGGCTACACCTTC
TRBD1	TRBV5-1	TRBJ2-7	few	CASSSRTGNEQYF	TGCGCCAGCAGCTCTAGGACAGGAAACGAGCAGTACTTC
.	TRBV20-1	TRBJ2-1	.	CSAIWTGKRAGFYNEQFF	TGCAGTGCTATCTGGACAGGGAAAAGAGCGGGATTCTACAATGAGCAGTTCTTC
.	TRBV28	TRBJ2-7	.	CASRENYEQYF	TGTGCCAGCAGGGAGAACTACGAGCAGTACTTC
.	TRBV7-2	TRBJ2-6	.	CASRPRGGANVLTF	TGTGCCAGCAGACCTAGAGGTGGGGCCAACGTCCTGACTTTC
.	TRBV6-1	TRBJ2-3	.	CASRRADFTDTQYF	TGTGCCAGCAGAAGGGCAGATTTCACAGATACGCAGTATTTT
TRBD1	TRBV20-1	TRBJ2-7	once	CSARGTGVEQYF	TGCAGTGCTAGAGGGACAGGGGTCGAGCAGTACTTC
.	TRBV7-8	TRBJ2-1	once	CASSPSRLTETQFF	TGTGCCAGCAGCCCAAGCCGACTGACAGAGACCCAGTTCTTC
.	TRBV12-3/TRBV12-4	TRBJ1-5	.	CASSVRAGDQPQHF	TGTGCCAGCAGTGTCAGGGCAGGGGATCAGCCCCAGCATTTT
.	TRBV9	TRBJ2-1	.	CASSKPTEYNEQFF	TGTGCCAGCAGTAAACCCACTGAATACAATGAGCAGTTCTTC
.	TRBV6-5	TRBJ2-1	few	CASYHTGPTNEQFF	TGTGCCAGCTATCACACGGGGCCGACAAATGAGCAGTTCTTC
.	TRBV9	TRBJ1-2	.	CASSVPGLFTF	TGTGCCAGCAGCGTACCAGGGCTGTTCACCTTC
.	TRBV27	TRBJ2-7	.	CASSLTVTYEQYF	TGTGCCAGCAGTCTTACAGTTACCTACGAGCAGTACTTC
TRBD1	TRBV14	TRBJ2-3	.	CASSPLPGQGPGATDTQYF	TGTGCCAGCAGCCCCCTACCGGGACAGGGGCCGGGGGCTACAGATACGCAGTATTTT
.	TRBV11-2	TRBJ2-1	many	CASSSLRPRGNEQFF	TGTGCCAGCAGCTCCCTTCGACCCCGAGGGAATGAGCAGTTCTTC
.	TRBV14	TRBJ2-7	few	CASSQLTETPRYF	TGTGCCAGCAGCCAGCTGACGGAGACCCCTCGGTACTTC
.	TRBV9	TRBJ2-1	.	CASSARRWAEQFF	TGTGCCAGCAGCGCTCGAAGGTGGGCCGAGCAGTTCTTC
.	TRBV24-1	TRBJ1-2	many	CATSASGYGYTF	TGTGCCACCAGTGCCTCAGGGTATGGCTACACCTTC
.	TRBV3-1	TRBJ2-7	few	CASSQDAAVRGEQYF	TGTGCCAGCAGCCAAGATGCCGCAGTCAGGGGCGAGCAGTACTTC
.	TRBV2	TRBJ1-1	.	CASSENPGGPDTEAFF	TGTGCCAGCAGTGAAAATCCCGGGGGGCCGGACACTGAAGCTTTCTTT
.	TRBV10-3	TRBJ2-5	few	CAIGVVETQYF	TGTGCCATCGGGGTAGTGGAGACCCAGTACTTC
TRBD2	TRBV7-9	TRBJ2-5	.	CASSLGASGRPETQYF	TGTGCCAGTAGCTTAGGGGCTAGCGGGAGACCGGAGACCCAGTACTTC
.	TRBV6-5	TRBJ2-1	.	CASSNDPSGGIYNEQFF	TGTGCCAGCAGTAACGATCCTTCGGGCGGGATTTACAATGAGCAGTTCTTC
.	TRBV15	TRBJ2-7	.	CATSRGGGSCEQYF	TGTGCCACCAGTCGGGGAGGAGGGTCCTGCGAGCAGTACTTC
TRBD1	TRBV12-3/TRBV12-4	TRBJ2-5	few	CASRPPGQGRETQYF	TGTGCCAGCAGACCACCGGGACAGGGGCGAGAGACCCAGTACTTC
.	TRBV6-6	TRBJ1-2	few	CASSYSQGNYGYTF	TGTGCCAGCAGTTACTCCCAGGGTAACTATGGCTACACCTTC
.	TRBV3-1	TRBJ1-2	.	CASSQDARTIYGYTF	TGTGCCAGCAGCCAAGATGCGCGGACAATCTATGGCTACACCTTC
.	TRBV4-3	TRBJ2-3	.	CTSSMTNSRGTQYF	TGCACCAGCAGCATGACCAACTCGAGGGGTACGCAGTATTTT
TRBD2	TRBV30	TRBJ2-1	.	CAWGDLAGEHNEQFF	TGTGCCTGGGGTGATCTAGCGGGAGAGCACAATGAGCAGTTCTTC
TRBD1	TRBV20-1	TRBJ2-7	.	CSAQTGTDYEQYF	TGCAGTGCACAAACCGGGACAGATTACGAGCAGTACTTC
.	TRBV29-1	TRBJ2-7	many	CSVEQTGASYEQYF	TGCAGCGTTGAGCAGACAGGTGCCTCCTACGAGCAGTACTTC
TRBD1	TRBV12-3/TRBV12-4	TRBJ2-6	.	CASTPGQEVSGANVLTF	TGTGCCAGCACCCCGGGACAGGAGGTCTCTGGGGCCAACGTCCTGACTTTC
TRBD2	TRBV14	TRBJ2-5	.	CASSRGLAGGREQYF	TGTGCCAGCAGCCGCGGACTAGCGGGAGGACGGGAGCAGTACTTC
.	TRBV7-2	TRBJ2-7	few	CASSLDPGSSYEQYF	TGTGCCAGCAGCTTAGATCCAGGATCTTCCTACGAGCAGTACTTC
.	TRBV5-1	TRBJ2-7	many	CASSPGQVSSYEQYF	TGCGCCAGCAGCCCCGGACAAGTGAGCTCCTACGAGCAGTACTTC
TRBD1	TRBV14	TRBJ2-3	.	CASSHRTGQGPDTQYF	TGTGCCAGCAGCCATCGGACAGGACAGGGACCAGATACGCAGTATTTT
.	TRBV25-1	TRBJ2-5	.	CASSDWAGGEETQYF	TGTGCCAGCAGTGATTGGGCAGGGGGGGAAGAGACCCAGTACTTC
TRBD2	TRBV6-1	TRBJ2-3	.	CASSEGRERLDTQYF	TGTGCCAGCAGTGAAGGGCGGGAGCGATTAGATACGCAGTATTTT
TRBD2	TRBV20-1	TRBJ2-3	.	CSAAQREGGTDTQYF	TGCAGCGCTGCTCAGCGGGAGGGGGGCACAGATACGCAGTATTTT
.	TRBV6-4	TRBJ2-5	few	CASSRQPQETQYF	TGTGCCAGCAGCAGACAGCCTCAAGAGACCCAGTACTTC
.	TRBV5-1	TRBJ2-4	.	CASSLEAARDGIQYF	TGCGCCAGCAGCTTGGAAGCCGCCAGGGACGGCATTCAGTACTTC